This T cell receptor beta chain comes out of a study of cytomegalovirus exposure and HLA in healthy donors. Study-wide results and limits: Later analysis identified a missense DCLRE1C variant that was linked to TCR beta V- and J-gene trimming. It was reported in a later analysis that an Asian-associated ancestry cluster showed fewer N-insertions than the approximately 700-donor mean. Under in vitro conditions, a few CMV-associated chains were confirmed as specific for CMV antigens. Presence/absence analysis assumed near-uniform sequencing depth across donors.

Comment on this clone: The antigen is undetermined.

A multiplex PCR was run with 60 Vbeta primers and 13 Jbeta primers. The method was immunoSEQ multiplex PCR; TCRdb's version includes in-frame clones alone and lacks a portion of them. The sample yields 35,000 to 45,000 clones, of which the top ten take up around 6.2%. Germline CDR1 reads MNHEY; CDR2 reads SVGAGI. V dropped 6 bases and J dropped 7 bases, with 6 bases sitting between them. CDR3 length: 11 amino acids. V and J are TRBV6-5 and TRBJ2-2, with D possibly matching TRBD2 (6 bases). Sequenced sample: PBMCs. This receptor was identified in a man aged 30 to 45 in good health and CMV-seronegative. The CDR3 sequence: CASRRGGELFF. For the CDR3, the DNA is TGTGCCAGCAGGCGGGGCGGGGAGCTGTTTTTT.